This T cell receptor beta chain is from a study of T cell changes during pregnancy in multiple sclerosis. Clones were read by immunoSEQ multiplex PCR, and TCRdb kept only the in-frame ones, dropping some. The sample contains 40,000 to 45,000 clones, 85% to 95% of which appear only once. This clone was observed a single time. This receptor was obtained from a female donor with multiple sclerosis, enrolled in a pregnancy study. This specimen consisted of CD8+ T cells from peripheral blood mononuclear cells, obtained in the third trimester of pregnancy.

The chain's CDR3 is CASSSSGTSGSYEQYF. The CDR3 coding sequence is TGTGCCAGCAGCTCCTCCGGGACTAGCGGCTCCTACGAGCAGTACTTC. V usage is TRBV7-8 and J usage is TRBJ2-7, with 11 bases identical to TRBD2. The V segment lost 4 bases and the J segment 0 bases; nucleotides outside the gene matches: 5. This CDR3 comprises 16 residues. Germline CDR1 SGHVS, CDR2 FQNEAQ.